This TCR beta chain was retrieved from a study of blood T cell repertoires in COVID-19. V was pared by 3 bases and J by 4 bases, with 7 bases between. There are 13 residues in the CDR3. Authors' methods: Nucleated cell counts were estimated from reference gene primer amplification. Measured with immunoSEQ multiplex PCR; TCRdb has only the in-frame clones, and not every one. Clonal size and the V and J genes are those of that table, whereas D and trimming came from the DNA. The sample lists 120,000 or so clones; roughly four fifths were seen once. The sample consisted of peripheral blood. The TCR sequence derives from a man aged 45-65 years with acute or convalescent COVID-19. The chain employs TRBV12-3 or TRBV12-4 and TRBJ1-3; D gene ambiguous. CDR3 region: CASSFSVGNTIYF. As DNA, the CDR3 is TGTGCCAGCAGTTTTTCAGTGGGAAACACCATATATTTT.